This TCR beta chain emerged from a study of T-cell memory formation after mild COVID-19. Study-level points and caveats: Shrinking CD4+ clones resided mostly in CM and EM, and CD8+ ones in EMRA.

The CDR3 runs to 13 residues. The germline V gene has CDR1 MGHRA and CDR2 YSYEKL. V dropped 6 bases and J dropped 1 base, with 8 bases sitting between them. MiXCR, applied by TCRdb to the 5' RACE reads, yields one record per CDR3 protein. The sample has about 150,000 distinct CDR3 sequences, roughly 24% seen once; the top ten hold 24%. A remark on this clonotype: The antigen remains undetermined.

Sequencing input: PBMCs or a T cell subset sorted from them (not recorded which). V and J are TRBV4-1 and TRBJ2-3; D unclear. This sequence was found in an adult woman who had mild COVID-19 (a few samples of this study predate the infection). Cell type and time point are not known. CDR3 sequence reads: CASSHTRTDTQYF. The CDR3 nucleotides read TGCGCCAGCAGTCACACCCGCACAGATACGCAGTATTTT.